This T cell receptor beta chain was observed in a study of spatial heterogeneity in lung cancer. Findings and limits, study-wide: Counts that tracked tumor mutation counts were those of expanded intratumoral alpha and beta TCRs.

V was shortened by 3 bases and J by 5 bases, with 18 bases between the two germline ends. CDR3 length equals 16 residues. Per germline, CDR1 SGHVS and CDR2 FQNEAQ. In TCRdb, the 5' RACE reads were re-called with MiXCR into one record per CDR3 protein. The sample lists roughly 4,400 distinct CDR3 sequences; almost 8.5% were seen once. Regarding this clonotype: Its antigen is currently unknown.

Specified time point: sample taken at primary tumor resection. A total of approximately 70 untreated early-stage non-small cell lung cancer patients served as donors. No cell sorting; template was whole RNA from tumor, lung tissue or PBMC. The chain links TRBV7-8 to TRBJ2-3, with no clear D. The sequence came from a female donor with early-stage non-small cell lung cancer. The source material was lung tumor tissue, sampled at surgery. Here the CDR3 DNA reads TGTGCCAGCAGCTTCCGGTCCCCCCCCACACAAGATACGCAGTATTTT. This encodes CASSFRSPPTQDTQYF.